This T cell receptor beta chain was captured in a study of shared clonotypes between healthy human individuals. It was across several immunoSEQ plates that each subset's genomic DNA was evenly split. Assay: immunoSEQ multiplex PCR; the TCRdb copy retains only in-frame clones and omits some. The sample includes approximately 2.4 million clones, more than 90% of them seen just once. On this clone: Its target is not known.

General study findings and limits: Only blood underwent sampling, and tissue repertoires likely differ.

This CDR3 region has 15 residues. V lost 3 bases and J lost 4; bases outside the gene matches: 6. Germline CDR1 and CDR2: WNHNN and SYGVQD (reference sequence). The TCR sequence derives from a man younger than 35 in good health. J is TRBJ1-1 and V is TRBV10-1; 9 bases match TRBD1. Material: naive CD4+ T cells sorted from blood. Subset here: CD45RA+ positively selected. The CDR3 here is CASSDPGTGTTEAFF. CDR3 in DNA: TGCGCCAGCAGTGACCCCGGGACAGGGACCACTGAAGCTTTCTTT.